The present TCR beta chain was sequenced within a study of response to subunit inactivated influenza vaccine. This clonotype was seen more than once but under ten times. TCRdb passed the RT-PCR reads through MiXCR, listing each CDR3 protein once. The sample has 400,000 to 550,000 distinct CDR3 sequences, about 25% seen once. The CDR3 spans 13 residues. The V and J ends lost 4 bases and 0 bases respectively, with 3 bases between them. CDR1 and CDR2 (germline): MNHNS, SASEGT. Sequenced material: CD4+ T cells sorted from PBMCs, taken more than 4 days after vaccination. The receptor's source is a man aged 45 to 65 who received an inactivated influenza vaccine. This chain connects TRBV6-1 to TRBJ2-2, with no clear D. The CDR3 DNA sequence: TGTGCCAGCAGTGTTTCGAACACCGGGGAGCTGTTTTTT. Amino acid sequence: CASSVSNTGELFF.